This TCR beta chain was recovered during a study of T cells after yellow fever vaccination (dated by TCRdb to about 2019). Some background on the complete study: Libraries from fractions with low cell numbers were prepared with the SMART-Seq v4 Ultra Low Input RNA kit. Bulk PBMC replicates and cell subsets were isolated from blood drawn at multiple timepoints before and after both primary and secondary immunization. Bulk TCR alpha and beta repertoires were sequenced longitudinally to track T-cell clones before and after primary and booster YFV17D yellow fever vaccination. Two healthy male donors, one aged 18 to 30 and one aged 30 to 40 years, were included in the cohort.

V is cut by 1 base and J by 8 bases, and the space between the germline ends is 6 bases. Reading the germline V gene gives CDR1 SGHTA and CDR2 FQGNSA. The CDR3 goes from the cysteine to the phenylalanine over 12 residues. The only DNA kept is the CDR3, 36 bases in frame from the first base. This clonotype appeared a few times. No antigen is known for it. Base qualities are not at hand, and no much larger clone is one base apart. TCR cDNA was synthesized by 5'RACE template switching, which introduced a universal primer site and unique molecular identifiers. cDNA synthesis was primed from both the TCR alpha and TCR beta constant segments. Library amplification used two PCR steps, and the second PCR step added sample barcodes and sequencing adapters. Sequencing of the libraries was done on either Illumina HiSeq 2500 (2x100 bp) or NovaSeq (2x150 bp). In the original analysis: MIGEC was used to demultiplex reads and collapse the reads into UMI consensus sequences, and MiXCR was used for V(D)J alignment. Vaccine-responding clonotypes were defined with edgeR using replicate PBMC samples, requiring FDR below 0.01 and a log2 fold change above 5 up to day 15. Each bulk clonotype received a CD4 or CD8 identity based on whether the sequenced CD4 or CD8 repertoire contained that clonotype at higher abundance. TCRdb reprocessing: public reads trimmed at Q25 with fastp, clones called with MiXCR, in-frame beta chains kept. For every CDR3 protein sequence, its rows merge into one entry that carries the most common genes and DNA. TCRdb, not the original authors, processed these V and J calls. Here the sample has approximately 350,000 distinct CDR3 sequences; around 10% occur a single time. The ten largest account for 15% to 20% of the sample.

The treatment or condition label, read with the paper, signifies: live attenuated yellow fever vaccine strain. At each blood-draw timepoint, two biological replicates of bulk PBMCs were collected. A standard Ficoll-Paque protocol was used to isolate PBMCs from peripheral blood. TriZol was used to extract RNA from bulk PBMCs, from CD4 and CD8 fractions, and from dextramer-positive and dextramer-negative fractions. Study-wide conclusions, independent of this receptor: A small share of clonotypes occurred in both CD4 and CD8 compartments, likely arising from convergent recombination. After the booster, most of the clones that had expanded following primary vaccination were detected again (approximately 95% of CD4 and 80% to 90% of CD8), which suggests that memory was broadly maintained. Computational filtering was needed because FACS-sorted repertoires could contain abundant contaminating clonotypes from the bulk population. Compared with the primary T-cell response, the secondary T-cell response was weaker but faster, peaking on day 5 rather than day 15. Because the study included only two donors, the extent to which the findings can be generalized is limited.

This sequence uses TRBV7-2 and TRBJ2-4; the D call could be TRBD1 or TRBD2, with each sharing 5 bases. The source is a young man who received the YFV17D yellow fever vaccine. This sample comprised PBMCs, obtained on the day of the first yellow fever vaccination. The CDR3 region reads CASSLGGYIQYF. The DNA reads as follows: TGTGCCAGCAGCTTAGGGGGGTACATTCAGTACTTC.